This T cell receptor beta chain was captured by sequencing in a study of T cells in Graves' hyperthyroidism and ophthalmopathy. V gave up 0 bases and J gave up 0 bases, with 27 bases separating them. Germline CDR1 reads LNHNV; CDR2 reads YYDKDF (reference sequence). This CDR3 has 22 residues. Overall study results and limits: Most clonotypes that expanded in the thyroid above 0.001 also showed up in blood.

As concerns this clonotype: The antigen is unknown.

Researchers took RNA transcripts and amplified the TCR beta CDR3 regions from them. First-round RT-PCR of the TCR CDR3 relied on the HTBI primer set. TCRdb redid the calling of the multiplex PCR reads with MiXCR, one entry per CDR3 protein. The sample yields under 350,000 distinct CDR3 sequences, 12% to 15% seen once. Disease lasting under 3 months, a NOSPECS grade of at least 4, and a Clinical Activity Score of at least 3 were features of the ophthalmopathy patients. On the basis of clinical symptoms, serum thyroxine and TRAb, thyroid ultrasound and orbital computed tomography, diagnoses were made. Source material for PBMCs was 10 ml fresh peripheral blood.

The source is a woman aged 40 to 55 with Graves' ophthalmopathy. This rearrangement joins TRBV15 to TRBJ1-5; a weak D match, TRBD1 (5 bases). What was sequenced was blood. The CDR3 reads CATSRDLELRGDPTVSNQPQHF. CDR3 nucleotides: TGTGCCACCAGCAGAGATTTGGAGTTAAGGGGTGACCCGACGGTTAGCAATCAGCCCCAGCATTTT.